This TCR beta chain was captured in a study of blood T cells in healthy people across ages. On this clonotype: What it binds is unknown.

It was around 9 milliliters of peripheral blood that were drawn from each donor. Per germline, CDR1 SGHRS and CDR2 YFSETQ. V dropped 7 bases and J dropped 2 bases, with 13 bases sitting between them. The CDR3 spans 13 residues. A second PCR of 7 to 11 cycles used a sample-barcoded 5' primer and a J-beta primer mix. Each CDR3 protein gets one entry after TCRdb re-called the 5' RACE reads with MiXCR. The sample contains 750,000 to 950,000 distinct CDR3 sequences, 20% to 30% of which appear only once. General study points: Estimated diversity, derived from one million T cells, was regarded as an underestimate.

These data were also filed under a second study, of T cells of mothers and their children. From that paper: Each child contributed roughly 3.2 million TCR beta CDR3 reads, while each mother contributed over 9.5 million.

The V gene is TRBV5-1, the J gene TRBJ2-7; D is possibly TRBD2 (5 bases). Sequences were obtained from blood. The sequence came from a boy younger than 18 in good health. This chain's CDR3 is CASRHYGTYEQYF. The CDR3 region has the DNA TGCGCCAGCCGGCACTACGGGACCTACGAGCAGTACTTC.